This TCR beta chain appears in the sequencing data of a study of shared clonotypes between healthy human individuals. Some clones are missing from TCRdb's copy, which holds only in-frame ones; the method was immunoSEQ multiplex PCR. The repertoire has 550,000 to 600,000 clones, roughly 98% of them found once; the top ten carry 0.25% to 0.35%. The study's findings and limits: Blood was the only sampled material, and tissue repertoires likely differ.

Comment on this clone: Its target is not known.

Selected positively for CCR7 and CD45RO-negative, naive CD8 cells excluded terminally differentiated effector memory CD45RA+ cells. The sequenced sample consisted of naive CD8+ T cells sorted from blood. The receptor's source is a man between 25 and 39 years old in good health.

The CDR3 bases are TGTGCCAGCAGCTACACAGGTACAGATACGCAGTATTTT. This sequence encodes CASSYTGTDTQYF. The chain employs TRBV7-2 and TRBJ2-3; maybe TRBD1 (5 bases). The germline V and J ends were trimmed by 4 bases and 3 bases, with 8 bases remaining between them. Germline lookup yields CDR1 SGHTA and CDR2 FQGNSA. CDR3 length: 13 amino acids.